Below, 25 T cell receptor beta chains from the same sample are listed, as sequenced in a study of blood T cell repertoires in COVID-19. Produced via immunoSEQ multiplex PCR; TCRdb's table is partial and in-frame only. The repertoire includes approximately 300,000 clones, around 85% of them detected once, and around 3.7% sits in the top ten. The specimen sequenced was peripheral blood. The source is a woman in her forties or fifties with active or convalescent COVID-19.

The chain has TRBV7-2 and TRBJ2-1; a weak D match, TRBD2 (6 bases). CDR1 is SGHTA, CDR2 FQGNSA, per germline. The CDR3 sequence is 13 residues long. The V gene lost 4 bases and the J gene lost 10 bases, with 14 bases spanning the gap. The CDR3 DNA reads TGTGCCAGCAGCTCGGGACTGGGAAAGGAGCAGTTCTTC. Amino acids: CASSSGLGKEQFF.

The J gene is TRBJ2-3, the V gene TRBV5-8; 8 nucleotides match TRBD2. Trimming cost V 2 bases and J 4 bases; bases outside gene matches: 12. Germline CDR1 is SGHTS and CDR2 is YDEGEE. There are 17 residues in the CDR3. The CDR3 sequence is CASSLTVGGRLADTQYF. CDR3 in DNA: TGTGCCAGCAGCTTAACTGTCGGCGGGAGGTTGGCAGATACGCAGTATTTT.

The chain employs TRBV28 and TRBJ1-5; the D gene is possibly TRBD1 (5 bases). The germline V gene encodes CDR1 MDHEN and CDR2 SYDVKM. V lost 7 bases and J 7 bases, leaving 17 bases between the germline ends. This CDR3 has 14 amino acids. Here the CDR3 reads CASTSGRGPQPQHF. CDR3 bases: TGTGCCAGCACCTCAGGGCGGGGACCCCAGCCCCAGCATTTT.

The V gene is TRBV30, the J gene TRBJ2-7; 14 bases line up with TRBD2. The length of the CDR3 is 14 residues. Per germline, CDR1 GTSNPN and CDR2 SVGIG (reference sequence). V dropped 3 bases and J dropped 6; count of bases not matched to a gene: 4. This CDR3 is CAWSPGLAGGEQYF. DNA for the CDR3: TGTGCCTGGAGCCCCGGACTAGCGGGAGGCGAGCAGTACTTC.

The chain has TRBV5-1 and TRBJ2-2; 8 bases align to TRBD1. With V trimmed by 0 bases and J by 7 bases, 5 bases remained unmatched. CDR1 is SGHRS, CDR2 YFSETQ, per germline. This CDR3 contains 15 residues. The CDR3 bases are TGCGCCAGCAGCTTGGCCCAGGGGGCGGTCGGGGAGCTGTTTTTT. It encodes CASSLAQGAVGELFF.

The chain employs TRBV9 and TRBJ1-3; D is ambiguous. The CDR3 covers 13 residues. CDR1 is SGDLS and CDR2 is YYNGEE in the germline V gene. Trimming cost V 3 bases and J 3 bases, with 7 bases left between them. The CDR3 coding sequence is TGTGCCAGCAGCGCCAGAGGTGGAAACACCATATATTTT. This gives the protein CASSARGGNTIYF.

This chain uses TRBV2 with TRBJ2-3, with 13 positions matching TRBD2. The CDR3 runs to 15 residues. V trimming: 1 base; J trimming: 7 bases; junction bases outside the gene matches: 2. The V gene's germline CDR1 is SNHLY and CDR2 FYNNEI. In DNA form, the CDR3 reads TGTGCCAGCAGTGAAGGGACTAGCGGGAGTTATACGCAGTATTTT. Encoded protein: CASSEGTSGSYTQYF. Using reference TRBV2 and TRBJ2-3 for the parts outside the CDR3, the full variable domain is EPEVTQTPSHQVTQMGQEVILRCVPISNHLYFYWYRQILGQKVEFLVSFYNNEISEKSEIFDDQFSVERPDGSNFTLKIRSTKLEDSAMYFCASSEGTSGSYTQYFGPGTRLTVL.

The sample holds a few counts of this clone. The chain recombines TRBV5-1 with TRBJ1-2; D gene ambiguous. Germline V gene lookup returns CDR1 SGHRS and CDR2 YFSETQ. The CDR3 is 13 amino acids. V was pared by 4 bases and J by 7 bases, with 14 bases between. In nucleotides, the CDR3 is TGCGCCAGCAGCCCCGCTCCGGGATCTGGCTACACCTTC. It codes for CASSPAPGSGYTF.

The CDR3 spells CSAGGGSGNTIYF. CDR3 in DNA: TGCAGCGCCGGGGGGGGCTCTGGAAACACCATATATTTT. The chain has TRBV29-1 and TRBJ1-3; the D gene is possibly TRBD1 (5 bases). V was shortened by 7 bases and J by 0 bases, with 10 bases between the two germline ends. This CDR3 spans 13 amino acids. Per germline, CDR1 SQVTM and CDR2 ANQGSEA.

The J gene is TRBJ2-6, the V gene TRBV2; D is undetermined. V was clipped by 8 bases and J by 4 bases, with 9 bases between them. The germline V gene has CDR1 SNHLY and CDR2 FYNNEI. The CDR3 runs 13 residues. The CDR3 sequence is CASGPRGANVLTF. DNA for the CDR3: TGTGCCAGCGGTCCCCGGGGGGCCAACGTCCTGACTTTC.

CDR3 sequence reads: CASSESILAGTYEQYF. As DNA, the CDR3 is TGCGCCAGCAGTGAGTCGATCTTAGCGGGAACCTACGAGCAGTACTTC. The V gene is TRBV10-1, the J gene TRBJ2-7; TRBD2 agrees at 8 bases. J gave up 2 bases and V 0 bases, and 6 bases lay outside the gene matches. The CDR3 is 16 residues long. Per germline, CDR1 WNHNN and CDR2 SYGVQD (reference sequence).

The CDR3 DNA reads as TGTGCCAGTATGTCCGGACAGAGCTATGGCTACACCTTC. Translation gives CASMSGQSYGYTF. This chain links TRBV19 with TRBJ1-2; TRBD1 might be the D (6 bases). Looked up from germline, CDR1 is LNHDA and CDR2 is SQIVND (reference sequence). The V end was cut by 7 bases, the J end by 4 bases, with 13 bases between. The CDR3 consists of 13 residues. The whole variable domain, filled in from reference TRBV19 and TRBJ1-2, reads DGGITQSPKYLFRKEGQNVTLSCEQNLNHDAMYWYRQDPGQGLRLIYYSQIVNDFQKGDIAEGYSVSREKKESFPLTVTSAQKNPTAFYLCASMSGQSYGYTFGSGTRLTVV.

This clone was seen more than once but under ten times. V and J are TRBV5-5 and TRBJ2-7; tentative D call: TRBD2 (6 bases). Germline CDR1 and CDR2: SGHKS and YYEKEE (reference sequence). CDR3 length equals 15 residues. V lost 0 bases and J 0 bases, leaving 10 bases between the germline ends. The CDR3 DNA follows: TGTGCCAGCAGCTTGGAGGGACTGAGCTCCTACGAGCAGTACTTC. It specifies CASSLEGLSSYEQYF.

DNA of the CDR3: TGTGCCAGCAGCCCCCAGGGCTCGCGTGGAAACACCATATATTTT. This codes for CASSPQGSRGNTIYF. The chain uses TRBV5-8 and TRBJ1-3, with TRBD1 as a possible D gene (5 bases). This CDR3 spans 15 amino acids. Germline CDR1 and CDR2: SGHTS and YDEGEE. The V end was cut by 4 bases, the J end by 3 bases, with 14 bases between.

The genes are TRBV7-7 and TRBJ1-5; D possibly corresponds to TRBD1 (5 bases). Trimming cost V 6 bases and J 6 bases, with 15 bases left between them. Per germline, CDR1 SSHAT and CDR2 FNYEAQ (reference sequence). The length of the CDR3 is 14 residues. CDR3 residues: CASRRIGGGQPQHF. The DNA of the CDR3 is TGTGCCAGCAGACGTATCGGGGGTGGTCAGCCCCAGCATTTT.

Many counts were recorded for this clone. CDR3: CASSSRQVKRTDTQYF. The CDR3, as DNA: TGTGCCAGCAGCTCCAGACAGGTTAAAAGGACGGATACGCAGTATTTT. The genes are TRBV11-1 and TRBJ2-3; D might be TRBD1 (6 bases). Between the trimmed V and J ends, which lost 4 bases and 6 bases, there was a span of 20 bases. The CDR3 totals 16 residues. Germline V gene sequence: CDR1 SGHAT, CDR2 FQDESV (reference sequence).

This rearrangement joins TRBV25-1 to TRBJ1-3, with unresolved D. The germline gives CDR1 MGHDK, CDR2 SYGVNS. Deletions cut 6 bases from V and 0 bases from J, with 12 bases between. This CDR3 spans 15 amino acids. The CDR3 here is CASRGGTYSGNTIYF. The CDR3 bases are TGTGCCAGCAGGGGAGGTACCTACTCTGGAAACACCATATATTTT.

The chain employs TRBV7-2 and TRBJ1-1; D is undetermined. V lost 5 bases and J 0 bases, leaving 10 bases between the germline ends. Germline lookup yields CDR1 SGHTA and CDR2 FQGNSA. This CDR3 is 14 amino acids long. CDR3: CASSLLGLNTEAFF. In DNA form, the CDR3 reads TGTGCCAGCAGCCTCCTTGGCTTGAACACTGAAGCTTTCTTT.

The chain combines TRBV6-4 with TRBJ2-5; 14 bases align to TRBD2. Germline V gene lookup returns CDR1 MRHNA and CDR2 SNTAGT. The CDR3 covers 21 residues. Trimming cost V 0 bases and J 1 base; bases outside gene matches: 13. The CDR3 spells CASSDSIGWTSGRKPQETQYF. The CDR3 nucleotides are TGTGCCAGCAGTGACTCGATAGGGTGGACTAGCGGGAGGAAGCCCCAAGAGACCCAGTACTTC.

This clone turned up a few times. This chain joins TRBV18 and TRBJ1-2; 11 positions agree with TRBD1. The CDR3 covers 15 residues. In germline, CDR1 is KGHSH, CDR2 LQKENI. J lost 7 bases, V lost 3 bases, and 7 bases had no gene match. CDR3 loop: CASSPYGQGAVGYTF. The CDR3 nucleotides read TGTGCCAGCTCACCCTACGGACAGGGGGCGGTTGGCTACACCTTC.

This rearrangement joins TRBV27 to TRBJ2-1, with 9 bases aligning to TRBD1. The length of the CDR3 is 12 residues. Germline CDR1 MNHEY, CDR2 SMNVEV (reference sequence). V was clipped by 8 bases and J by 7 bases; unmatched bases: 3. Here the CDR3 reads CASGQGWNEQFF. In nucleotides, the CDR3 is TGTGCCAGCGGACAGGGGTGGAATGAGCAGTTCTTC.

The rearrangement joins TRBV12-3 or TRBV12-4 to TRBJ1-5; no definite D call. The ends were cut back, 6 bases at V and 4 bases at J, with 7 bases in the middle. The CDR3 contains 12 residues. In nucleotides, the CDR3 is TGTGCCAGCAGCTTACCTAATCAGCCCCAGCATTTT. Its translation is CASSLPNQPQHF.

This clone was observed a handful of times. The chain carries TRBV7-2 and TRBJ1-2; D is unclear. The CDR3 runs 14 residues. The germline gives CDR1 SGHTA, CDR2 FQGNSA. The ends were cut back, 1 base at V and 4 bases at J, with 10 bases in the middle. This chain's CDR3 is CASSLGAAFYGYTF. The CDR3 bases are TGTGCCAGCAGCTTAGGGGCCGCATTCTATGGCTACACCTTC.

CDR3 protein: CASSLAGGSNEQFF. In nucleotides, the CDR3 is TGCGCCAGCAGCTTAGCAGGGGGCTCCAATGAGCAGTTCTTC. The V call is TRBV5-1, the J call TRBJ2-1; 8 bases match TRBD1. Trimming cost V 2 bases and J 6 bases; bases outside gene matches: 4. CDR1 and CDR2 from the germline V gene are SGHRS and YFSETQ. The CDR3 length is 14 residues.

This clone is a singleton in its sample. This chain's CDR3 is CASSLVVGLDNEQFF. The CDR3 DNA follows: TGTGCCAGCAGCTTAGTCGTGGGACTTGACAATGAGCAGTTCTTC. The rearrangement links TRBV11-2 to TRBJ2-1; D is possibly TRBD2 (6 bases). Germline V gene lookup returns CDR1 SGHAT and CDR2 FQNNGV. The CDR3 runs to 15 residues. Deletions cut 1 base from V and 5 bases from J, with 12 bases between.